The 6 T cell receptor beta chains below were found in one sample sequenced in a study of blood T cell repertoires in COVID-19. Clones were sequenced by immunoSEQ multiplex PCR, and TCRdb holds only the in-frame ones, with some missing. The sample has about 310,000 clones, around 86% seen once. What was sequenced was peripheral blood. All receptors derive from a man aged 50 to 60 with active or convalescent COVID-19.

This chain connects TRBV7-9 to TRBJ2-3, with a possible D match to TRBD2 (6 bases). The CDR3 consists of 15 residues. Trimming cost V 3 bases and J 3 bases, with 13 bases left between them. Germline assignment: CDR1 SEHNR and CDR2 FQNEAQ (reference sequence). This CDR3 reads CASSLASGVTDTQYF. CDR3 bases: TGTGCCAGCAGCTTGGCGTCGGGGGTGACAGATACGCAGTATTTT.

The chain carries TRBV5-6 and TRBJ2-1; D is possibly TRBD1 (5 bases). CDR3 length: 11 amino acids. Germline V gene sequence: CDR1 SGHDT, CDR2 YYEEEE. Trimming stripped 4 bases from V and 9 bases from J, with 8 bases between. The CDR3 DNA sequence: TGTGCCAGCAGCCAGGGTTTTGAGCAGTTCTTC. Encoded protein: CASSQGFEQFF.

The rearrangement uses TRBV12-3 or TRBV12-4 and TRBJ1-2; D uncertain. The CDR3 is 12 amino acids. The V end lost 3 bases, the J end lost 4 bases, and 6 bases lay between the germline ends. The chain's CDR3 is CASSLGVYGYTF. The CDR3 DNA reads as TGTGCCAGCAGTTTGGGCGTCTATGGCTACACCTTC.

This sequence joins TRBV7-2 and TRBJ2-7; 7 nucleotides match TRBD1. V shed 4 bases, J shed 3 bases, and the junction held 18 bases outside the gene matches. Germline values: CDR1 SGHTA, CDR2 FQGNSA. The CDR3 runs to 18 residues. CDR3 loop: CASSSSRLGQVVGYEQYF. CDR3 nucleotide sequence: TGTGCCAGCAGCTCGTCTCGACTCGGACAGGTTGTGGGCTACGAGCAGTACTTC.

The chain employs TRBV6-5 and TRBJ1-6, with 7 bases fitting TRBD1. Germline V CDR1 and CDR2: MNHEY, SVGAGI. After removal of 8 bases from V and 7 bases from J, the junction contained 5 bases not matched to a gene. CDR3 length equals 13 residues. CDR3 sequence reads: CASGDRPNSPLHF. For the CDR3, the DNA is TGTGCCAGCGGGGACAGACCAAATTCACCCCTCCACTTT.

J is TRBJ1-2 and V is TRBV6-5; D may be TRBD1 (5 bases). V shed 2 bases and J shed 4 bases, with 8 bases lying between them. There are 13 residues in the CDR3. Germline assignment: CDR1 MNHEY and CDR2 SVGAGI. Written as DNA, the CDR3 is TGTGCCAGCAGTTACAACAGGTTCTATGGCTACACCTTC. Its protein product is CASSYNRFYGYTF.